A single T cell receptor beta chain is shown here with its context. No cognate antigen has been identified for it. There are no base qualities to consult, and no much larger clone falls within one base. The data originate from a study of blood T cell repertoires in COVID-19 (dated by TCRdb to about 2020). Looking at the study overall: Samples covering the acute and convalescent phases of COVID-19 were provided by collaborators in the United States, Italy and Spain. The material from the prospective study consisted of cDNA or gDNA derived from T cells, B-cell-depleted T cells, or PBMCs. The dataset comprised deeply sampled blood TCRbeta repertoires from subjects exposed to, actively infected with, or recovered from COVID-19. The repertoires were released in a freely available public database meant as a resource for research on the immune response to SARS-CoV-2. Samples were obtained from the ongoing ImmuneRACE study (first 160 participants) and from over a thousand subjects provided by 6 global collaborators. The sample metadata nearly always contained a de-identified subject ID, COVID-19 status, age in years and sex. Where available, HLA class I and class II types were taken from metadata supplied by the sample provider and were not determined by assay-based typing. Summary of the overall study and its limitations: The amount of clinical and demographic metadata varied by source and participant and was provided uncurated.

Whole blood was collected in K2EDTA tubes by collaborating institutions according to the institutions' own protocols. For TCRbeta analysis, collaborators shipped samples as frozen whole blood, isolated PBMCs, or DNA extracted from either of those sample types. The CDR1 and CDR2 encoded by the germline V gene are MNHNS and SASEGT. Trimming costs V 0 bases and J 10 bases, and their ends lie 9 bases apart. The CDR3 has 12 amino acids, counting the end cysteine and phenylalanine. This entry keeps only the CDR3 DNA: 36 bases, framed from base 1. TCRbeta CDR3 regions were amplified from genomic DNA by means of the immunoSEQ Assay, a bias-controlled multiplex PCR. Processing in the source paper ran as follows. The number of nucleated cells in each sample was estimated from the amplification of reference gene primers within the assay. To quantify the absolute abundance of each unique TCRbeta CDR3 rearrangement, sequence reads were collapsed and filtered. For each sample, productive Simpson clonality was calculated as the square root of Simpson's diversity index across productive rearrangements. The table was pulled from immuneACCESS by TCRdb, which kept in-frame rearrangements only. Such tables lose some clones; where checked, under half of the loss comes from unresolved V genes, and the rest has no known cause. V and J calls and clone size are as listed in that table; D and trimming were resolved from the DNA. For this sample the table gives about 83,000 clones, of which around 86% were detected only once. The top ten clones comprise roughly 8% of the sample.

The TCR originated in a man at least 80 years old with active or convalescent COVID-19. Sequencing was performed on peripheral blood. The receptor chain draws on TRBV6-1 and TRBJ1-1; no D segment can be confidently identified. The nucleotides are TGTGCCAGCAGTGAAGCAGCCTATGGAGCTTTCTTT. It encodes CASSEAAYGAFF.